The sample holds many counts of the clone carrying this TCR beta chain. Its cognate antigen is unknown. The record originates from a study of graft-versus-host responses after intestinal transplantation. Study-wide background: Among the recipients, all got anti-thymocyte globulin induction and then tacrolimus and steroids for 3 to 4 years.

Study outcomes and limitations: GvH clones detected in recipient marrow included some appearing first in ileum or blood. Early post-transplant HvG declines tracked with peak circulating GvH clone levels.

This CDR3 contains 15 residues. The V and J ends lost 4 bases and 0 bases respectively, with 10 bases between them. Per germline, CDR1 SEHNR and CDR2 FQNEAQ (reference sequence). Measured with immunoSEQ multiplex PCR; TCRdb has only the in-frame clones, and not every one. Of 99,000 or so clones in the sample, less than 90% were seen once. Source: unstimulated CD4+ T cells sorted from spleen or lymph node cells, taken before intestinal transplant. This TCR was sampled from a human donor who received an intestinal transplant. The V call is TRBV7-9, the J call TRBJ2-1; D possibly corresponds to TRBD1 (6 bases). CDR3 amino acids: CASSSDRSSYNEQFF. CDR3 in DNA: TGTGCCAGCAGCTCGGACAGAAGCTCCTACAATGAGCAGTTCTTC.